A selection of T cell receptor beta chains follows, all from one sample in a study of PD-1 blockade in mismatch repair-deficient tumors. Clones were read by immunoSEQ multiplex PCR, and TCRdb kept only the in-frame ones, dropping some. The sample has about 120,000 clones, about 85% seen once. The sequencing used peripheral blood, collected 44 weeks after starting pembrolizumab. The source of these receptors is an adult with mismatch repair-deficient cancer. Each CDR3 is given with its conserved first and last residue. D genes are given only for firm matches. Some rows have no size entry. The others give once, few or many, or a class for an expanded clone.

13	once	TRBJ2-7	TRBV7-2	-	CASSPGRPYEQYF	TGTGCCAGCAGCCCGGGACGGCCATACGAGCAGTACTTC
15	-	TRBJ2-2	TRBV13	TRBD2	CASSSSGRSAGELFF	TGTGCCAGCAGCAGCAGCGGGAGGTCGGCCGGGGAGCTGTTTTTT
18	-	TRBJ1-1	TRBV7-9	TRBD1	CASSFTRQGPLGSTEAFF	TGTGCCAGCAGCTTTACGAGACAGGGTCCCCTGGGGAGCACTGAAGCTTTCTTT
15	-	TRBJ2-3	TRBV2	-	CASSEGLASTDTQYF	TGTGCCAGCAGTGAAGGGCTAGCTAGCACAGATACGCAGTATTTT
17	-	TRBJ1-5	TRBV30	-	CAWSTFIDRKNNQPQHF	TGTGCCTGGAGTACATTTATCGACAGAAAAAACAATCAGCCCCAGCATTTT
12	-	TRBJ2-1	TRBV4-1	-	CASSQDGGEQFF	TGCGCCAGCAGCCAAGATGGTGGGGAGCAGTTCTTC
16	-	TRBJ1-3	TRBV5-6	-	CASSLGVISSGNTIYF	TGTGCCAGCAGCTTGGGAGTCATCAGCTCTGGAAACACCATATATTTT
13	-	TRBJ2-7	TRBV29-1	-	CSVEVSEPGEQYF	TGCAGCGTTGAGGTCTCAGAACCTGGAGAGCAGTACTTC
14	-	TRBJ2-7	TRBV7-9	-	CASSFLPATYEQYF	TGTGCCAGCAGCTTTCTTCCAGCCACCTACGAGCAGTACTTC
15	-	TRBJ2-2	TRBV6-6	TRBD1	CASSPGQGNTGELFF	TGTGCCAGCAGTCCCGGACAGGGGAACACCGGGGAGCTGTTTTTT
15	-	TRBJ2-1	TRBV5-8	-	CASRFLPRYYNEQFF	TGTGCCAGCAGGTTCCTCCCCCGCTACTACAATGAGCAGTTCTTC
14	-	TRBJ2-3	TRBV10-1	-	CASSESDSTDTQYF	TGCGCCAGCAGTGAATCGGATAGCACAGATACGCAGTATTTT
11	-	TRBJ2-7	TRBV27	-	CATSEGHEQYF	TGTGCCACCAGTGAAGGCCACGAGCAGTACTTC
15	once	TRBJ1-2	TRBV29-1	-	CSVAGAGVPFYGYTF	TGCAGCGTTGCTGGCGCCGGGGTTCCATTCTATGGCTACACCTTC
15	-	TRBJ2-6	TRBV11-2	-	CASSSGGVGANVLTF	TGTGCCAGCAGCTCCGGAGGGGTCGGGGCCAACGTCCTGACTTTC
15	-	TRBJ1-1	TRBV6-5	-	CASSYSMGGGGEAFF	TGTGCCAGCAGTTACTCGATGGGGGGAGGGGGTGAAGCTTTCTTT
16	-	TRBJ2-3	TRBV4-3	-	CASSQGPQGNQDTQYF	TGCGCCAGCAGCCAAGGCCCACAGGGTAACCAAGATACGCAGTATTTT
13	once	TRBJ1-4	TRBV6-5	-	CASSLPGDEKLFF	TGTGCCAGCAGCTTACCGGGTGATGAAAAACTGTTTTTT
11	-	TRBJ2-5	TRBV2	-	CASSTQRTQYF	TGTGCCAGCAGTACTCAAAGGACCCAGTACTTC
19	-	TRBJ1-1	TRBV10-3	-	CAISESPHGVGFWNTEAFF	TGTGCCATCAGTGAGTCCCCTCACGGCGTGGGGTTTTGGAACACTGAAGCTTTCTTT
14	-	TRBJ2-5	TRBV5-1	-	CASSLAGVGETQYF	TGCGCCAGCAGCTTGGCGGGAGTAGGAGAGACCCAGTACTTC
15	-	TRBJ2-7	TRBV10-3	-	CAISEPRGADYEQYF	TGTGCCATCAGTGAGCCCCGCGGGGCAGACTACGAGCAGTACTTC
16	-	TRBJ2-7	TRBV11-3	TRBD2	CASSLTSGRAKYEQYF	TGTGCCAGCAGCTTGACTAGCGGGAGGGCTAAGTACGAGCAGTACTTC
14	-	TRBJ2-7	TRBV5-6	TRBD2	CASSSSGWDTEQYF	TGTGCCAGCAGCTCTAGCGGGTGGGATACAGAGCAGTACTTC
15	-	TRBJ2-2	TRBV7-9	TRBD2	CASRGLAGGTGELFF	TGTGCCAGCAGGGGCCTAGCGGGAGGGACCGGGGAGCTGTTTTTT
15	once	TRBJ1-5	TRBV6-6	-	CASSYSQDGNQPQHF	TGTGCCAGCAGTTACTCACAGGATGGCAATCAGCCCCAGCATTTT
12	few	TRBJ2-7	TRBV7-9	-	CASSSEGTTPYF	TGTGCCAGCAGCTCCGAGGGAACCACCCCGTACTTC
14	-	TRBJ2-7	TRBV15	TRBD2	CATSSTSGRGEQYF	TGTGCCACCAGCAGTACTAGCGGGAGGGGGGAGCAGTACTTC
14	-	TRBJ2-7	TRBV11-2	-	CASSLDLQGDEQYF	TGTGCCAGCAGCTTAGATCTGCAGGGAGACGAGCAGTACTTC
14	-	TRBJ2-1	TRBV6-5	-	CASSRNGLGNEQFF	TGTGCCAGCAGTCGAAACGGACTGGGGAATGAGCAGTTCTTC
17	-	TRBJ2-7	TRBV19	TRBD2	CASSIAASGEKAYEQYF	TGTGCCAGTAGTATAGCGGCTAGCGGAGAAAAGGCTTACGAGCAGTACTTC
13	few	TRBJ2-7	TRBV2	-	CASSEISGYEQYF	TGTGCCAGCAGTGAGATTAGCGGCTACGAGCAGTACTTC
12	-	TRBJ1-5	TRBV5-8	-	CASSWLGQPQHF	TGTGCCAGCAGCTGGCTCGGCCAGCCCCAGCATTTT
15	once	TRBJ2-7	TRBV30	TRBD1	CAFKGAGGDVGEQYF	TGTGCCTTCAAAGGGGCAGGGGGCGACGTGGGCGAGCAGTACTTC
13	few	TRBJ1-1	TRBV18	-	CASSRDLPTEAFF	TGTGCCAGCTCGCGGGACCTTCCCACTGAAGCTTTCTTT
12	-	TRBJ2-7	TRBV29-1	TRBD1	CSVGQGIHEQYF	TGCAGCGTTGGACAGGGGATCCACGAGCAGTACTTC
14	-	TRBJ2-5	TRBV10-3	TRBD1	CAISEWGQQETQYF	TGTGCCATCAGTGAGTGGGGACAGCAAGAGACCCAGTACTTC
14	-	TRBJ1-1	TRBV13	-	CASSRLLGNTEAFF	TGTGCCAGCAGCCGACTTTTGGGAAACACTGAAGCTTTCTTT
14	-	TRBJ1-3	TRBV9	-	CASSVGHSGNTIYF	TGTGCCAGCAGCGTAGGCCACTCTGGAAACACCATATATTTT
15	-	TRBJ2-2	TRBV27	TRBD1	CASSFGTVNTGELFF	TGTGCCAGCAGTTTTGGGACAGTCAACACCGGGGAGCTGTTTTTT
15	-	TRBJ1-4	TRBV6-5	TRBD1	CASSLGTDTSEKLFF	TGTGCCAGCAGCCTCGGGACAGACACATCCGAAAAACTGTTTTTT
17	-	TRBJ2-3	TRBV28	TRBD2	CASSPGTSGRGTDTQYF	TGTGCCAGCAGCCCCGGGACTAGCGGGAGAGGCACAGATACGCAGTATTTT
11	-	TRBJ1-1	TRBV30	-	CAWSEFTEAFF	TGTGCCTGGAGTGAGTTCACTGAAGCTTTCTTT
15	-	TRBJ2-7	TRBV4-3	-	CASSQEPHRDYEQYF	TGCGCCAGCAGCCAAGAGCCCCATCGAGACTACGAGCAGTACTTC
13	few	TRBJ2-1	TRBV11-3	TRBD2	CASSLAAGDSQFF	TGTGCCAGCAGCTTAGCGGCGGGAGACTCGCAGTTCTTC
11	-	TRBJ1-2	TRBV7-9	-	CASSLALGYTF	TGTGCCAGCAGCTTAGCGCTAGGCTACACCTTC
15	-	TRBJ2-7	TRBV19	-	CASSIQSGPFYEQYF	TGTGCCAGTAGTATTCAGAGCGGGCCGTTCTACGAGCAGTACTTC
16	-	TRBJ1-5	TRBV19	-	CASSIEWGMSNQPQHF	TGTGCCAGTAGTATCGAGTGGGGTATGAGCAATCAGCCCCAGCATTTT
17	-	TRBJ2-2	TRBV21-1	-	CASGILTSGQNTGELFF	TGTGCCAGCGGGATATTGACTAGCGGACAGAACACCGGGGAGCTGTTTTTT
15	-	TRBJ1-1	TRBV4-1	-	CASSSTGTPTTGAFF	TGCGCCAGCAGCTCAACCGGGACACCAACGACCGGAGCTTTCTTT